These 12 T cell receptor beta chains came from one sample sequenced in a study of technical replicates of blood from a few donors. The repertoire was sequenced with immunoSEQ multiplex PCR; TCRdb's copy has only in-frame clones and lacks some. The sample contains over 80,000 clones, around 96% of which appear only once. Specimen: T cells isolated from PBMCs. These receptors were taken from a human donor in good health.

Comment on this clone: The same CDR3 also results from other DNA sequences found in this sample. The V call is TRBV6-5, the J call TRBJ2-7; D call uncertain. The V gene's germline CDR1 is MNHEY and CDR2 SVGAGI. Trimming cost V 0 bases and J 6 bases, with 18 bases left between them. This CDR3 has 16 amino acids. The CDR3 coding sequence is TGTGCCAGCAGTTACTCACCTCTCGGAATAGCCCCCGAGCAGTACTTC. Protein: CASSYSPLGIAPEQYF.

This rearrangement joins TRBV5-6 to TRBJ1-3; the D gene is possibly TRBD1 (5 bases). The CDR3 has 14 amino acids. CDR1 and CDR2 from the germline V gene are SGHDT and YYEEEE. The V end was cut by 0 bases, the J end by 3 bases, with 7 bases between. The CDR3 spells CASSLGGLGNTIYF. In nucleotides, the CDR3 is TGTGCCAGCAGCTTGGGGGGCCTTGGAAACACCATATATTTT.

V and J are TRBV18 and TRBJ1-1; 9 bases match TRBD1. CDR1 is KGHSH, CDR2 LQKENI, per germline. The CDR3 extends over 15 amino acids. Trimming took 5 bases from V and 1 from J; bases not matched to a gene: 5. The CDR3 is CASSSIQGANTEAFF. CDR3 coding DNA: TGTGCCAGCTCATCAATACAGGGGGCGAACACTGAAGCTTTCTTT.

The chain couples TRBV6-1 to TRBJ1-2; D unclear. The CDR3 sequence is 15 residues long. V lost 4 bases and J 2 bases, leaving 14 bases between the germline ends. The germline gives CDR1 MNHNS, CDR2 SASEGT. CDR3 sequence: CASSGIPGSNYGYTF. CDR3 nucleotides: TGTGCCAGCAGTGGAATTCCGGGTTCCAACTATGGCTACACCTTC.

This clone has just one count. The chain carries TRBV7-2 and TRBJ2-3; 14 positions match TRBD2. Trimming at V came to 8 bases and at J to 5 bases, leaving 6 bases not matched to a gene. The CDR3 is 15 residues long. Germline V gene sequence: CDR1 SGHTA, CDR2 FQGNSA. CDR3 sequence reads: CASEGLAGVQDTQYF. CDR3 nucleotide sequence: TGTGCCAGCGAGGGACTAGCGGGAGTCCAAGATACGCAGTATTTT.

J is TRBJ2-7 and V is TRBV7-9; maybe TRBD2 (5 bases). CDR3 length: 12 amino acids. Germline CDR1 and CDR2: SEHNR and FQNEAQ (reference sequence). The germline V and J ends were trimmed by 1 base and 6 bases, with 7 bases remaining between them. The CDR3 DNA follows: TGTGCCAGCAGCTTAGACGGGGTCGAGCAGTACTTC. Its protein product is CASSLDGVEQYF.

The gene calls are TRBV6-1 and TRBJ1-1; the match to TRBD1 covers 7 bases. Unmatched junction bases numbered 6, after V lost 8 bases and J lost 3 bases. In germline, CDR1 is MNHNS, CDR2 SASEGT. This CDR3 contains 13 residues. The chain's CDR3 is CASSDTGDTEAFF. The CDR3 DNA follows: TGTGCCAGCTCAGATACAGGGGACACTGAAGCTTTCTTT.

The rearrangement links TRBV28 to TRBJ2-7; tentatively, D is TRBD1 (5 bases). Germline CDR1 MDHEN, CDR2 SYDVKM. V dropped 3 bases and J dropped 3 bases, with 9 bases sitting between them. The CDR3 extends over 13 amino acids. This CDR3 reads CASSFRTHYEQYF. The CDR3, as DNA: TGTGCCAGCAGTTTTCGGACACACTACGAGCAGTACTTC.

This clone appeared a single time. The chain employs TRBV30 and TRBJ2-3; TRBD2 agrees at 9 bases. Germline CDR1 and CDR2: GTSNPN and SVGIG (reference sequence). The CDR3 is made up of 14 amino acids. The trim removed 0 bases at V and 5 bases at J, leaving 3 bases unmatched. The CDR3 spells CAWSVAGGGDTQYF. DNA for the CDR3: TGTGCCTGGAGTGTTGCGGGAGGGGGAGATACGCAGTATTTT.

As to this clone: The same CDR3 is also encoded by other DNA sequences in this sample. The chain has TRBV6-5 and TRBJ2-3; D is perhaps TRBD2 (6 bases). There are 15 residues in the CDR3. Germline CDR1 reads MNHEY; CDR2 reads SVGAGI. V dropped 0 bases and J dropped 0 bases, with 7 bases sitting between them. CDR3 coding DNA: TGTGCCAGCAGTTACTCGAGCGGGAGCACAGATACGCAGTATTTT. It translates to CASSYSSGSTDTQYF.

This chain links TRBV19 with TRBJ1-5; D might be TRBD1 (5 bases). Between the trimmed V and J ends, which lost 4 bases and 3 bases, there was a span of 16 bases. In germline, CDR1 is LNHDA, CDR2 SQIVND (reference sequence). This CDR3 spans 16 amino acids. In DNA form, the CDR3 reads TGTGCCAGTAGTACCGTTGGGCAGGGTTTCAATCAGCCCCAGCATTTT. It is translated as CASSTVGQGFNQPQHF.

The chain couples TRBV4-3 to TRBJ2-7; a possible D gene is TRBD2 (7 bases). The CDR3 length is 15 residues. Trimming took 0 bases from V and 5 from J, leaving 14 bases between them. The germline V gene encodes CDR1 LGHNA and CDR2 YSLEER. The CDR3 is CASSQEGRGGNEQYF. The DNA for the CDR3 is TGCGCCAGCAGCCAAGAGGGCAGGGGAGGGAACGAGCAGTACTTC.